One and the same sample provided the 14 T cell receptor beta chains below, sequenced in a study of Ad26.COV2.S vaccination and SARS-CoV-2 variants. The treatment: roughly 20 received Ad26.COV2.S at low or high dose, single or two shots; 5 received placebo; per-sample allocation not given. It was on day 63 after the first vaccine or placebo injection that samples were taken. Here immunoSEQ multiplex PCR was the method, and the copy in TCRdb shows in-frame clones only, minus some. The profile shows 300,000 to 400,000 clones, roughly 84% of them singletons. The source material was peripheral blood, sampled in a trial of Ad26.COV2.S vaccine versus placebo. The receptors stem from a person aged 18 to 65 who received the Ad26.COV2.S COVID-19 vaccine or a placebo.

The V call is TRBV25-1, the J call TRBJ1-3; unclear D gene. Deletions cut 5 bases from V and 4 bases from J, with 6 bases between. Germline lookup yields CDR1 MGHDK and CDR2 SYGVNS. This CDR3 has 12 residues. CDR3: CASSREGNTIYF. The CDR3 DNA reads TGTGCCAGCAGTCGCGAAGGAAACACCATATATTTT.

This sequence joins TRBV5-1 and TRBJ2-2, with D possibly TRBD2 on 7 matching bases. Trimming took 2 bases from V and 2 from J, leaving 10 bases between them. The CDR3 covers 15 residues. Germline CDR1 is SGHRS and CDR2 is YFSETQ. The CDR3 DNA reads TGCGCCAGCAGCTTTGCGGGGGCTAACACCGGGGAGCTGTTTTTT. This sequence encodes CASSFAGANTGELFF.

J is TRBJ1-1 and V is TRBV4-1; D uncertain. Germline CDR1 is MGHRA and CDR2 is YSYEKL. The CDR3 runs to 15 residues. The V gene lost 0 bases and the J gene lost 3 bases, with 11 bases spanning the gap. The CDR3 bases are TGCGCCAGCAGCCAAGATCTATGGAGGGACACTGAAGCTTTCTTT. Translated: CASSQDLWRDTEAFF.

This chain links TRBV25-1 with TRBJ1-1; no clear D gene. Trimming pared 3 bases from V and 6 bases from J, leaving 17 bases between. Per the germline V gene, CDR1 is MGHDK and CDR2 is SYGVNS. This CDR3 is 15 amino acids long. This CDR3 is CASSEWGGPRAEAFF. In DNA, the CDR3 is TGTGCCAGCAGTGAGTGGGGAGGGCCGCGGGCTGAAGCTTTCTTT.

The chain has TRBV5-1 and TRBJ1-5; the D is unclear. Germline loops: CDR1 SGHRS, CDR2 YFSETQ. V lost 5 bases and J lost 8, with 14 bases in between. The CDR3 totals 13 residues. The CDR3, as DNA: TGCGCCAGCAGTTCGGGGATTGGTGAGCCCCAGCATTTT. Its translation is CASSSGIGEPQHF.

The chain has TRBV14 and TRBJ2-5, with 7 bases matching TRBD1. Trimming at V came to 5 bases and at J to 6 bases, leaving 6 bases not matched to a gene. CDR3 length: 13 residues. The germline V gene has CDR1 SGHDN and CDR2 FVKESK. CDR3 region: CASSEGQRKTQYF. As DNA, the CDR3 is TGTGCCAGCAGCGAGGGACAGAGAAAGACCCAGTACTTC.

The rearrangement joins TRBV30 to TRBJ2-1, with 8 bases fitting TRBD2. The trim removed 5 bases at V and 5 bases at J, leaving 8 bases unmatched. Germline V gene lookup returns CDR1 GTSNPN and CDR2 SVGIG (reference sequence). The CDR3 is made up of 14 amino acids. CDR3 DNA: TGTGCCTGGGGACGGCGGGGGGTCCACAATGAGCAGTTCTTC. Its translation: CAWGRRGVHNEQFF.

The rearrangement links TRBV13 to TRBJ1-2, with D maybe TRBD1 (5 bases). V was cut by 4 bases and J by 2 bases, with 11 bases left in between. Germline V lookup: CDR1 PRHDT, CDR2 FYEKMQ (reference sequence). This CDR3 is 14 amino acids long. The CDR3, as DNA: TGTGCCAGCAGCTCCCGGAAGGGGAACTATGGCTACACCTTC. Translation gives CASSSRKGNYGYTF.

The gene calls are TRBV19 and TRBJ1-5; 7 bases line up with TRBD1. The CDR3 runs 14 residues. Trimming at V came to 7 bases and at J to 7 bases, leaving 10 bases not matched to a gene. Per germline, CDR1 LNHDA and CDR2 SQIVND (reference sequence). CDR3 residues: CASTPGQFIQPQHF. The CDR3 bases are TGTGCCAGTACCCCGGGACAGTTCATACAGCCCCAGCATTTT.

The table lists this clone with a few counts. The chain is built from TRBV18 and TRBJ1-5; D unresolved. This CDR3 has 15 residues. Germline CDR1 reads KGHSH; CDR2 reads LQKENI. The V and J ends lost 1 base and 3 bases respectively, with 10 bases between them. The CDR3 DNA reads TGTGCCAGCTCACCACAAGGCAGACTCAATCAGCCCCAGCATTTT. This encodes CASSPQGRLNQPQHF.

The gene calls are TRBV9 and TRBJ1-1; no clear D gene. The CDR3 is 13 amino acids. V lost 2 bases to trimming and J lost 2 bases, with 7 bases between them. CDR1 and CDR2 (germline): SGDLS, YYNGEE. CDR3 in amino acids: CASSVATNTEAFF. CDR3 nucleotide sequence: TGTGCCAGCAGCGTTGCGACCAACACTGAAGCTTTCTTT.

The chain couples TRBV10-3 to TRBJ2-7; D may be TRBD2 (6 bases). The germline gives CDR1 ENHRY, CDR2 SYGVKD. The CDR3 totals 12 residues. V shed 10 bases and J shed 3 bases, with 13 bases lying between them. In DNA, the CDR3 is TGTGCCACCAGGGAGGAAGGCTACGAGCAGTACTTC. It translates to CATREEGYEQYF.

The gene calls are TRBV7-9 and TRBJ1-1, with D unclear. In germline, CDR1 is SEHNR, CDR2 FQNEAQ (reference sequence). The CDR3 covers 15 residues. V lost 0 bases to trimming and J lost 5 bases, with 13 bases between them. CDR3 sequence reads: CASSLAWPLGTEAFF. The CDR3 bases are TGTGCCAGCAGCTTAGCGTGGCCGCTGGGGACTGAAGCTTTCTTT. Filled out from reference TRBV7-9 and TRBJ1-1, the complete variable domain reads DTGVSQNPRHKITKRGQNVTFRCDPISEHNRLYWYRQTLGQGPEFLTYFQNEAQLEKSRLLSDRFSAERPKGSFSTLEIQRTEQGDSAMYLCASSLAWPLGTEAFFGQGTRLTVV.

The genes are TRBV7-2 and TRBJ1-5, with a tentative D call TRBD1 (6 bases). This CDR3 spans 13 amino acids. V was trimmed by 5 bases and J by 7 bases, leaving 12 bases between them. The germline V gene encodes CDR1 SGHTA and CDR2 FQGNSA. CDR3 sequence reads: CASSEQGGQPQHF. CDR3 nucleotide sequence: TGTGCCAGCAGCGAACAGGGCGGGCAGCCCCAGCATTTT. The full variable domain, in which reference TRBV7-2 and TRBJ1-5 provide the parts outside the CDR3, is GAGVSQSPSNKVTEKGKDVELRCDPISGHTALYWYRQSLGQGLEFLIYFQGNSAPDKSGLPSDRFSAERTGGSVSTLTIQRTQQEDSAVYLCASSEQGGQPQHFGDGTRLSIL.